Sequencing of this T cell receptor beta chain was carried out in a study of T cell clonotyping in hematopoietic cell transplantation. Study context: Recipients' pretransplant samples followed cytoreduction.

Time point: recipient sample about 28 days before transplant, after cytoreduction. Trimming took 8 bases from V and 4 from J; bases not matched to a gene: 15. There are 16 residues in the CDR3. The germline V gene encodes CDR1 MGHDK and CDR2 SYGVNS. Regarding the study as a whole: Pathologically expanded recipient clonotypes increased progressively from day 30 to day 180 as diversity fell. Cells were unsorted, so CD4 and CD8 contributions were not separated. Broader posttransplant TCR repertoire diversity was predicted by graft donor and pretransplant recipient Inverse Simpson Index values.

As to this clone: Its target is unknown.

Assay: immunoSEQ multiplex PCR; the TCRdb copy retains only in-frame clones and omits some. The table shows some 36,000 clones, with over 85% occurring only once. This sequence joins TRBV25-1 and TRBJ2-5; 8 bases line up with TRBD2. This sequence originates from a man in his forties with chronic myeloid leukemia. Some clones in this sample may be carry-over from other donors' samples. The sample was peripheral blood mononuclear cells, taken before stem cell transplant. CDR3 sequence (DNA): TGTGCCAGCTGCGCCTACACAGCCGGGGGGGGAGAGACCCAGTACTTC. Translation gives CASCAYTAGGGETQYF. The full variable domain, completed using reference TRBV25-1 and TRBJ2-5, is EADIYQTPRYLVIGTGKKITLECSQTMGHDKMYWYQQDPGMELHLIHYSYGVNSTEKGDLSSESTVSRIRTEHFPLTLESARPSHTSQYLCASCAYTAGGGETQYFGPGTRLLVL.